This paragraph reports one T cell receptor beta chain. Its antigen remains unknown. TCRdb keeps only in-frame clones here, not all; method: immunoSEQ multiplex PCR. The sample consists of roughly 2 million clones, over 85% of them appearing once. These data are taken from a study of shared clonotypes between healthy human individuals. General study results and limits: Shared clonotypes across all four donors exceeded non-shared ones in generation probability. The naive CD4 repertoires of a handful of donors were compared, and approximately 5.3% of clonotypes were shared.

As defined, naive CD8 cells were CD45RO-negative and positively selected for CCR7, with terminally differentiated effector memory CD45RA+ cells excluded. The sequencing input was naive CD8+ T cells sorted from blood. The receptor was derived from a man between 18 and 35 years old in good health.

The CDR3 reads CAISATEIGEQYF. DNA of the CDR3: TGTGCCATCAGCGCGACTGAAATAGGCGAGCAGTACTTC. The chain is built from TRBV10-3 and TRBJ2-7; no clear D. In germline, CDR1 is ENHRY, CDR2 SYGVKD. This CDR3 is 13 amino acids long. Trimming shortened V by 6 bases and J by 6 bases, and 15 bases separated the two germline ends.